What follows describes a single T cell receptor beta chain. The target antigen is unknown. The data were obtained in a study of early T cells in non-severe SARS-CoV-2 infection. Unique molecular identifiers were attached to individual cDNA molecules. TCRdb called the 5' RACE reads again in MiXCR, with one record for every CDR3 protein. In the table there are 50,000 to 60,000 distinct CDR3 sequences, under 8% of which are singletons. General study findings and limits: VDJdb-based annotation leaned toward anti-spike CD8 responses and missed private and CD4 specificities.

Germline V gene lookup returns CDR1 MDHEN and CDR2 SYDVKM. V gave up 2 bases and J gave up 9 bases; unmatched junction bases: 9. The CDR3 length is 16 residues. The sequencing here drew on whole blood, taken at baseline. The clonotype originates from an adult who was a healthcare worker with PCR-confirmed SARS-CoV-2 infection or an uninfected control (not recorded which). The chain combines TRBV28 with TRBJ1-5; 11 bases are shared with TRBD1. Here the CDR3 reads CASSLDGTGGNRPQHF. The CDR3 DNA follows: TGTGCCAGCAGTTTAGACGGGACAGGGGGAAACCGGCCCCAGCATTTT.